Below, one T cell receptor beta chain is given with its context. Its target is unknown. Using immunoSEQ multiplex PCR, the repertoire was profiled, and TCRdb retains in-frame clones only, with some absent. The data contain about 350,000 clones, approximately 84% of them singletons. These data are taken from a study of Ad26.COV2.S vaccination and SARS-CoV-2 variants. About the research overall: Of the COV1001 trial arms, the Ad26.COV2.S arm included the donor. Ad26.COV2.S shots went into the muscle once or twice, 56 days apart. Study results and limitations: Across vaccine and placebo recipients, the breadth of non-spike TCRs was similar.

Trimming took 0 bases from V and 1 from J; bases not matched to a gene: 0. The CDR3 totals 15 residues. Germline V gene sequence: CDR1 SGHNT, CDR2 YYREEE (reference sequence). Treatment given: around 19 received Ad26.COV2.S at low or high dose, single or two shots; 5 received placebo; per-sample allocation not given. Material that was analyzed had been drawn on day 63 after the first vaccine or placebo injection. Source: peripheral blood, taken in a trial of Ad26.COV2.S vaccine versus placebo. The sequence came from a person between 18 and 59 years old who received the Ad26.COV2.S COVID-19 vaccine or a placebo. The J gene is TRBJ2-1, the V gene TRBV5-4; the match to TRBD1 covers 8 bases. The CDR3 nucleotides read TGTGCCAGCAGCTTGGGGGACAGGTCCTACAATGAGCAGTTCTTC. Protein sequence: CASSLGDRSYNEQFF.